These T cell receptor beta chains were read from a single sample in a study of blood T cells in healthy people across ages. TCRdb reanalysed the 5' RACE reads using MiXCR and keeps one entry per CDR3 protein. The sample consists of 700,000 to 1,000,000 distinct CDR3 sequences, 40% to 50% of them appearing once. Sequencing was carried out using blood. These receptors originate from a man in his 60s in good health. Both conserved end residues are part of each CDR3. D genes are given only for firm matches. Clone size appears in some rows only: once, few, many, or a class for an expanded clone.

D gene,V gene,clone size,J gene,CDR3 protein,CDR3 DNA
.,TRBV20-1,.,TRBJ2-7,CSAKYNSRGEQYF,TGCAGTGCTAAGTACAACAGTAGGGGCGAGCAGTACTTC
.,TRBV14,few,TRBJ1-2,CASSQASGYGYTF,TGTGCCAGCAGCCAAGCGTCAGGGTATGGCTACACCTTC
.,TRBV27,few,TRBJ2-6,CASRRDGVYDPSGANVLTF,TGTGCCAGCAGGCGAGACGGTGTTTACGACCCCTCTGGGGCCAACGTCCTGACTTTC
TRBD1,TRBV30,.,TRBJ1-1,CAWGQELNTEAFF,TGTGCCTGGGGACAGGAACTGAACACTGAAGCTTTCTTT
TRBD2,TRBV7-9,.,TRBJ2-5,CASSATSGGRETQYF,TGTGCCAGCAGCGCTACTAGCGGGGGGCGAGAGACCCAGTACTTC
.,TRBV29-1,.,TRBJ2-2,CSVEPGANTGELFF,TGCAGCGTTGAACCGGGGGCGAACACCGGGGAGCTGTTTTTT
.,TRBV20-1,.,TRBJ2-5,CSASGGTVASRETQYF,TGCAGTGCTAGCGGCGGGACAGTGGCCTCCCGAGAGACCCAGTACTTC
.,TRBV3-1,few,TRBJ1-5,CASSRKGGQPQHF,TGTGCCAGCAGCCGTAAGGGGGGTCAGCCCCAGCATTTT
.,TRBV28,.,TRBJ1-5,CASSPAVGGRNQPQHF,TGTGCCAGCAGTCCGGCTGTAGGGGGGCGCAATCAGCCCCAGCATTTT
TRBD2,TRBV9,few,TRBJ2-5,CASSAGERGMGETQYF,TGTGCCAGCAGCGCTGGAGAGCGGGGGATGGGAGAGACCCAGTACTTC
TRBD2,TRBV20-1,.,TRBJ2-5,CSARPLRGGNQETQYF,TGCAGTGCTAGACCCTTGCGGGGGGGCAACCAAGAGACCCAGTACTTC
.,TRBV12-3/TRBV12-4,.,TRBJ2-7,CASSFRIGGGSREQYF,TGTGCCAGCAGTTTTAGGATTGGCGGGGGCTCTCGCGAGCAGTACTTC
.,TRBV21-1,.,TRBJ1-1,CASSKVGGTGGESGPAEAFF,TGTGCCAGCAGCAAAGTGGGGGGAACAGGGGGGGAATCGGGCCCTGCCGAAGCTTTCTTT
TRBD1,TRBV5-1,.,TRBJ2-1,CASSSGQSNNEQFF,TGCGCCAGCAGCTCGGGACAGAGCAACAATGAGCAGTTCTTC
TRBD1,TRBV7-9,.,TRBJ2-1,CASISGTGGGGGPLNEQFF,TGTGCCAGCATCTCCGGGACAGGGGGTGGAGGGGGGCCTCTTAATGAGCAGTTCTTC
.,TRBV6-4,.,TRBJ2-3,CASSVSETSTDTQYF,TGTGCCAGCAGTGTTTCCGAGACTAGCACAGATACGCAGTATTTT
.,TRBV3-1,.,TRBJ1-1,CASSQVPSEAFF,TGTGCCAGCAGCCAAGTCCCCTCTGAAGCTTTCTTT
.,TRBV27,.,TRBJ2-2,CASSLSPAGGELFF,TGTGCCAGCAGTTTATCCCCTGCTGGGGGGGAGCTGTTTTTT
.,TRBV6-1,.,TRBJ2-4,CASTYFDSILAKNIQYF,TGTGCCAGCACCTATTTCGACAGCATTCTAGCCAAAAACATTCAGTACTTC
.,TRBV27,.,TRBJ2-5,CASSFGIGEETQYF,TGTGCCAGCAGTTTTGGGATAGGGGAAGAGACCCAGTACTTC
.,TRBV6-1,few,TRBJ2-7,CASSEAWSVSYEQYF,TGTGCCAGCAGTGAAGCGTGGTCAGTCTCCTACGAGCAGTACTTC
TRBD2,TRBV12-3/TRBV12-4,.,TRBJ2-1,CASSLFLAGGTRDYNEQFF,TGTGCCAGCAGTTTGTTCCTAGCGGGGGGGACTCGGGACTACAATGAGCAGTTCTTC
TRBD1,TRBV20-1,few,TRBJ1-4,CSARDLRGTGDEKLFF,TGCAGTGCTAGAGATCTTAGGGGGACAGGGGATGAAAAACTGTTTTTT
TRBD2,TRBV9,.,TRBJ2-5,CASSPRTSGGPETQYF,TGTGCCAGCAGCCCCAGGACTAGCGGGGGCCCAGAGACCCAGTACTTC
.,TRBV5-1,.,TRBJ2-7,CASRPRDTTSYEQYF,TGCGCCAGCAGACCCCGGGACACAACTTCCTACGAGCAGTACTTC
.,TRBV9,once,TRBJ2-7,CASSVGYSSYEQYF,TGTGCCAGCAGCGTAGGGTATTCCTCCTACGAGCAGTACTTC
TRBD1,TRBV20-1,.,TRBJ2-6,CSAVRGSGANVLTF,TGCAGTGCAGTCAGGGGGTCTGGGGCCAACGTCCTGACTTTC
TRBD1,TRBV9,few,TRBJ2-1,CASSTGGTHNEQFF,TGTGCCAGCAGCACAGGGGGGACTCACAATGAGCAGTTCTTC
.,TRBV27,.,TRBJ2-3,CASSPHGLADTQYF,TGTGCCAGCAGTCCCCATGGGCTTGCAGATACGCAGTATTTT
TRBD1,TRBV27,few,TRBJ2-4,CASLALTRDRDKNIQYF,TGTGCCAGCCTAGCATTAACCCGGGACAGAGACAAAAACATTCAGTACTTC
TRBD1,TRBV11-2,.,TRBJ2-3,CASSGGGTGTPSTDTQYF,TGTGCCAGCAGCGGGGGAGGGACAGGGACCCCTAGCACAGATACGCAGTATTTT
.,TRBV9,.,TRBJ2-1,CASSVAGPSSYNEQFF,TGTGCCAGCAGCGTAGCTGGACCGAGCTCCTACAATGAGCAGTTCTTC
.,TRBV20-1,few,TRBJ2-7,CSASWGDRNEQYF,TGCAGTGCAAGCTGGGGGGATAGGAACGAGCAGTACTTC
.,TRBV4-3,few,TRBJ2-5,CASLSREAETQYF,TGCGCCAGCCTTAGTAGGGAGGCCGAGACCCAGTACTTC
.,TRBV29-1,.,TRBJ1-2,CSVAETARAIDTF,TGCAGCGTTGCCGAGACGGCGCGTGCAATCGACACCTTC
.,TRBV5-8,.,TRBJ2-7,CASSLSQPHSYEQYF,TGTGCCAGCAGCTTGTCCCAGCCTCACTCCTACGAGCAGTACTTC
.,TRBV6-5,few,TRBJ2-2,CASSYSNIGGPSGELFF,TGTGCCAGCAGTTACTCCAACATAGGGGGGCCCAGCGGGGAGCTGTTTTTT
TRBD1,TRBV7-2,.,TRBJ2-7,CASSLAGTGGEEQYF,TGTGCCAGCAGCTTAGCCGGGACAGGGGGAGAGGAGCAGTACTTC
.,TRBV20-1,once,TRBJ2-1,CSARDRVVSEQFF,TGCAGTGCTAGAGATAGAGTAGTCAGTGAGCAGTTCTTC
.,TRBV18,.,TRBJ2-7,CATLKDYEQYF,TGTGCCACCCTTAAGGACTACGAGCAGTACTTC
.,TRBV20-1,.,TRBJ1-6,CSATPMGTNSPLHF,TGCAGTGCTACACCAATGGGCACAAATTCACCCCTCCACTTT
.,TRBV29-1,few,TRBJ2-3,CSVVSSPTDTQYF,TGCAGCGTTGTTTCCTCCCCCACAGATACGCAGTATTTT
TRBD2,TRBV7-2,few,TRBJ2-7,CASSLVSGAISSYEQYF,TGTGCCAGCAGCTTAGTTAGCGGGGCGATTAGCTCCTACGAGCAGTACTTC
TRBD2,TRBV4-3,.,TRBJ2-1,CASSQGLAYTAGYNEQFF,TGCGCCAGCAGCCAAGGACTAGCGTATACCGCAGGCTACAATGAGCAGTTCTTC
TRBD1,TRBV12-3/TRBV12-4,.,TRBJ2-2,CASSLGQITGELFF,TGTGCCAGCAGTCTGGGACAGATCACCGGGGAGCTGTTTTTT
.,TRBV20-1,.,TRBJ2-7,CSATTGYEQYF,TGCAGTGCGACTACAGGGTACGAGCAGTACTTC
.,TRBV5-1,few,TRBJ2-1,CASSLGETYNEQFF,TGCGCCAGCAGCTTGGGGGAGACCTACAATGAGCAGTTCTTC
.,TRBV6-6,once,TRBJ2-1,CASGYAYNEQFF,TGTGCCAGCGGTTACGCTTACAATGAGCAGTTCTTC
.,TRBV20-1,few,TRBJ2-5,CSARIPKQETQYF,TGCAGTGCTAGGATCCCCAAGCAAGAGACCCAGTACTTC
.,TRBV20-1,.,TRBJ2-1,CSAFGGPSYNEQFF,TGCAGTGCTTTCGGGGGTCCCTCCTACAATGAGCAGTTCTTC
TRBD1,TRBV15,.,TRBJ1-4,CATGRGGGEEKLFF,TGTGCCACCGGCAGAGGAGGGGGCGAGGAAAAACTGTTTTTT
TRBD1,TRBV28,few,TRBJ2-7,CASSQTGTGGYEQYF,TGTGCCAGCAGCCAGACCGGGACAGGGGGCTACGAGCAGTACTTC
.,TRBV6-2/TRBV6-3,few,TRBJ2-7,CASSYPTLQGGYEQYF,TGTGCCAGCAGTTACCCGACACTTCAGGGGGGCTACGAGCAGTACTTC
.,TRBV6-2/TRBV6-3,.,TRBJ2-4,CASTWGGKNIQYF,TGTGCCAGCACCTGGGGCGGTAAAAACATTCAGTACTTC
TRBD1,TRBV6-5,.,TRBJ1-5,CASRPGTEHSNQPQHF,TGTGCCAGCAGACCCGGGACAGAACATAGCAATCAGCCCCAGCATTTT
.,TRBV7-6,.,TRBJ2-7,CASSLEGVSKQYF,TGTGCCAGCAGCTTAGAGGGGGTTTCCAAGCAGTACTTC
TRBD1,TRBV7-8,.,TRBJ2-1,CASSLGQGRINEQFF,TGTGCCAGCAGCTTGGGACAGGGAAGGATTAATGAGCAGTTCTTC